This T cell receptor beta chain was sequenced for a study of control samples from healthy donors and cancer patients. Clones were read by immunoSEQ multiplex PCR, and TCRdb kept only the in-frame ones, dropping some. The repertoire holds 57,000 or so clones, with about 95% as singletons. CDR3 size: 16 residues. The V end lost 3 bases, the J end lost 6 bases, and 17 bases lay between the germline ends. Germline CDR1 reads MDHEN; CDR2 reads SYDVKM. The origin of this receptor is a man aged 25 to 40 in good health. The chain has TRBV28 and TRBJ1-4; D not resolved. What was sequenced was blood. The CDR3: CASSFVPGKVDEKLFF. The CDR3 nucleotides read TGTGCCAGCAGTTTTGTCCCCGGAAAGGTAGATGAAAAACTGTTTTTT.